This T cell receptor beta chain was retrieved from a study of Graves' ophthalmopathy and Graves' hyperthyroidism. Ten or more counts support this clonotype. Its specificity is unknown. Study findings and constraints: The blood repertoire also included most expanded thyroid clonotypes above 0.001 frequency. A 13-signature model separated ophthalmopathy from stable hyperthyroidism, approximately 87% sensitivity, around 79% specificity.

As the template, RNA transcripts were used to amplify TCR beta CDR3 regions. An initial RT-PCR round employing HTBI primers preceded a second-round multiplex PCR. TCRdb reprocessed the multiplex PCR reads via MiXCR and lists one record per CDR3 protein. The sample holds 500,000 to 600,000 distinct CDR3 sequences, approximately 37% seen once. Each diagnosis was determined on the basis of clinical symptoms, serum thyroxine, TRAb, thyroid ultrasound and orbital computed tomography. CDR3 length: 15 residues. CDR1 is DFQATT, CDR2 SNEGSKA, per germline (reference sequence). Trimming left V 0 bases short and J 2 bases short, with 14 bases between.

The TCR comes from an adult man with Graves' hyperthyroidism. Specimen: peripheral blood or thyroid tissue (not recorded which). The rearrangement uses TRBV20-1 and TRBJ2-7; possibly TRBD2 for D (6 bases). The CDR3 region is CSARDLGGNTYEQYF. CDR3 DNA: TGCAGTGCTAGAGATCTCGGCGGGAACACCTACGAGCAGTACTTC.